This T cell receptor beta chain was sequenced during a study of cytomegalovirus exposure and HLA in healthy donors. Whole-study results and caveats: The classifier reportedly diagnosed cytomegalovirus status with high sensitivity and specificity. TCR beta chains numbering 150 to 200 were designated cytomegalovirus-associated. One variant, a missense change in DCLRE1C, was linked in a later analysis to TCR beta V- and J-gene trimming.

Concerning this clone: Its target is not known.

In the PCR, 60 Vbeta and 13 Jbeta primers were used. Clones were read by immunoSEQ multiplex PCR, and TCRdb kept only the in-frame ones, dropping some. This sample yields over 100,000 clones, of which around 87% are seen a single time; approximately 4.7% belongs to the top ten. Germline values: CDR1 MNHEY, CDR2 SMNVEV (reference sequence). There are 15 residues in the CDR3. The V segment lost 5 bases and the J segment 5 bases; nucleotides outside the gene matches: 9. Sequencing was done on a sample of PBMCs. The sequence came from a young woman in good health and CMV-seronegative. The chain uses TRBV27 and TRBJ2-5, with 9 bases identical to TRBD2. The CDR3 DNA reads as TGTGCCAGCAGTAGAGCGGGAGGTTTCTCGGAGACCCAGTACTTC. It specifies CASSRAGGFSETQYF.